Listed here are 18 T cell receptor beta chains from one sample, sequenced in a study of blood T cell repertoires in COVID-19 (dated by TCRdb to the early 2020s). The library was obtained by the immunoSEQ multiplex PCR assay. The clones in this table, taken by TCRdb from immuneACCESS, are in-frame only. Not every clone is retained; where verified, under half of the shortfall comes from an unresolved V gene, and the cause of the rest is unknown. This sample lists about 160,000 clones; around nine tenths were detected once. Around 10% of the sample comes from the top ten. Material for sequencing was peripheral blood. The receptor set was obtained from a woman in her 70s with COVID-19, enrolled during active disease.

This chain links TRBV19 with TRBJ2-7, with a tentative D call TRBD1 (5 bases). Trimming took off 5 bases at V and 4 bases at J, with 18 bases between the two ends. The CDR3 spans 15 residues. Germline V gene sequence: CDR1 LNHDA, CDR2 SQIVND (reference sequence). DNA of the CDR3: TGTGCCAGTAGTCCTTGGGGCTCCAGGGTTTACGAGCAGTACTTC. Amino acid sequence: CASSPWGSRVYEQYF.

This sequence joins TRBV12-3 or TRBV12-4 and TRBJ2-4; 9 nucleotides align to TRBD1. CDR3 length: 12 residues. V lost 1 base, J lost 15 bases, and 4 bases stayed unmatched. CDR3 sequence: CASSLGRDRVYF. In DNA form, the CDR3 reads TGTGCCAGCAGTTTAGGGCGGGACAGGGTGTACTTC.

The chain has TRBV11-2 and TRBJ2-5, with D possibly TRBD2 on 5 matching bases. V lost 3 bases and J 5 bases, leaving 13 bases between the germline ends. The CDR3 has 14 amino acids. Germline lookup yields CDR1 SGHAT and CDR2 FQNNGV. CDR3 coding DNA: TGTGCCAGCAGCTTCAGTGCCCGGAGGGAGACCCAGTACTTC. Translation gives CASSFSARRETQYF.

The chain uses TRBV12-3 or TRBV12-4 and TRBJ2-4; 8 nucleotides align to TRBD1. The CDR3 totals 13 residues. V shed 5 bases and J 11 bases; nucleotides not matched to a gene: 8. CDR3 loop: CASSPQDRAVQYF. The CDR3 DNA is TGTGCCAGCAGTCCCCAGGACAGGGCCGTTCAGTACTTC.

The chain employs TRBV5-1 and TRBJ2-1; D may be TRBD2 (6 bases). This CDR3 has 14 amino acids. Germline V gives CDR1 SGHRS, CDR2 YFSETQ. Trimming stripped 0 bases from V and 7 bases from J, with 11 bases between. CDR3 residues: CASSLGLDLNEQFF. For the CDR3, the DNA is TGCGCCAGCAGCTTGGGACTAGATCTGAATGAGCAGTTCTTC.

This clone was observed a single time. The CDR3 reads CASSLNPGASYNEQFF. The CDR3, as DNA: TGTGCCAGCAGCCTAAACCCGGGAGCATCCTACAATGAGCAGTTCTTC. This sequence joins TRBV7-3 and TRBJ2-1, with D perhaps matching TRBD2 (6 bases). Germline V gene data show CDR1 as SGHTA and CDR2 as FQGTGA. V shed 5 bases and J shed 1 base, with 15 bases lying between them. There are 16 residues in the CDR3.

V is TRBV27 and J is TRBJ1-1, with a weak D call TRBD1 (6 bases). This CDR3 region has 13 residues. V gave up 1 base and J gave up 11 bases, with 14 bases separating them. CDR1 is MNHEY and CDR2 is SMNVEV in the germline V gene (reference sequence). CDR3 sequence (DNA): TGTGCCAGCAGTTTATACAGGGAGAAGGAGGCTTTCTTT. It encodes CASSLYREKEAFF.

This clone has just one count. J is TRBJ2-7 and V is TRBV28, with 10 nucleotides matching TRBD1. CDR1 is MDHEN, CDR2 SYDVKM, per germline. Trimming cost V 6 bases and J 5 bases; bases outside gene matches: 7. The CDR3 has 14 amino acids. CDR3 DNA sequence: TGTGCCAGCAGACGGACAGGGGGAGGTAACGAGCAGTACTTC. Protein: CASRRTGGGNEQYF.

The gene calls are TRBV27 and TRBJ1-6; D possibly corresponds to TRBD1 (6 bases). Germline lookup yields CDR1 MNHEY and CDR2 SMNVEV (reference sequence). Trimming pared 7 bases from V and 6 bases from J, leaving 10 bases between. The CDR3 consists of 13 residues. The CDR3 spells CASTDRLNSPLHF. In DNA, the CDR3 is TGTGCCAGCACGGACAGACTTAATTCACCCCTCCACTTT.

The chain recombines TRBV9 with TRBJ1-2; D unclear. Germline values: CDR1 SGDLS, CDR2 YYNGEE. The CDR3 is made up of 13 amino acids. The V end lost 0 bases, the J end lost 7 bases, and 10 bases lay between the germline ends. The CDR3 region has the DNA TGTGCCAGCAGCGTAGACCAGTCGCTTGGCTACACCTTC. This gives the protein CASSVDQSLGYTF.

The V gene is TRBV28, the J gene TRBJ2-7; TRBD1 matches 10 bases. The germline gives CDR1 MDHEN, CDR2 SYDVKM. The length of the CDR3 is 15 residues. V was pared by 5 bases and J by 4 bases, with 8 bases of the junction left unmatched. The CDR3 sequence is CASSRGTGAFYEQYF. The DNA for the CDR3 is TGTGCCAGCAGTCGAGGGACAGGGGCATTTTACGAGCAGTACTTC. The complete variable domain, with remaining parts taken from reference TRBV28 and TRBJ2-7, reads DVKVTQSSRYLVKRTGEKVFLECVQDMDHENMFWYRQDPGLGLRLIYFSYDVKMKEKGDIPEGYSVSREKKERFSLILESASTNQTSMYLCASSRGTGAFYEQYFGPGTRLTVT.

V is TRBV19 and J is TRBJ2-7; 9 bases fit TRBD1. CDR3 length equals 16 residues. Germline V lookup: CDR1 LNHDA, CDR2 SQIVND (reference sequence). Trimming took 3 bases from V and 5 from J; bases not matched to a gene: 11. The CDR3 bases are TGTGCCAGTAGTATCAACCCACAGGGGGCTGTACACGAGCAGTACTTC. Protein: CASSINPQGAVHEQYF.

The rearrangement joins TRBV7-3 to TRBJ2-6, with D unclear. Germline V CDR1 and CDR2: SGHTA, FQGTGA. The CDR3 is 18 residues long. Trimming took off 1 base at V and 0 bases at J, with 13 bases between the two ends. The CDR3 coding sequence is TGTGCCAGCAGCTTAATCCCTACCCGATCCTCTGGGGCCAACGTCCTGACTTTC. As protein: CASSLIPTRSSGANVLTF.

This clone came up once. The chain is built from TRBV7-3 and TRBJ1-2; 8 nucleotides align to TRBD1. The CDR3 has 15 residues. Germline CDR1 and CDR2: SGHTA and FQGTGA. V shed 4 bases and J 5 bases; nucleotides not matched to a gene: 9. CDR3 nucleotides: TGTGCCAGCAGCTCCGGACAGGGTGGGGATTATGGCTACACCTTC. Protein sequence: CASSSGQGGDYGYTF.

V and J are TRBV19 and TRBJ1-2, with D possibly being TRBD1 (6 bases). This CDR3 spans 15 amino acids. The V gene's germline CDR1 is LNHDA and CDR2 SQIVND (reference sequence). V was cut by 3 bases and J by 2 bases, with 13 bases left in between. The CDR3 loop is CASSILRTANYGYTF. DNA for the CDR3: TGTGCCAGTAGTATCCTACGGACAGCCAACTATGGCTACACCTTC.

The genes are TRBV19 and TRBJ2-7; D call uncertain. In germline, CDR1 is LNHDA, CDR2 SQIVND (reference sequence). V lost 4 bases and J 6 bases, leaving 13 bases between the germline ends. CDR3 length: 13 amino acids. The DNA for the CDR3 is TGTGCCAGTAGTAACCATTACCTATCCGAGCAGTACTTC. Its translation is CASSNHYLSEQYF.

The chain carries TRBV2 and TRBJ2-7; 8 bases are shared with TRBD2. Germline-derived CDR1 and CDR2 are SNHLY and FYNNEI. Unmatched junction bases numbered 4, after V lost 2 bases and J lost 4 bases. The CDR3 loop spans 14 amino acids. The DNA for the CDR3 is TGTGCCAGCAGTGAACAGCGGGGGCCGTACGAGCAGTACTTC. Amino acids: CASSEQRGPYEQYF.

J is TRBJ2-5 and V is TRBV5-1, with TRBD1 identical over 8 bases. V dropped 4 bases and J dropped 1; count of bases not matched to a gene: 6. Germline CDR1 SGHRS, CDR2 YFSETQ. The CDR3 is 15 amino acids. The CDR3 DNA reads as TGCGCCAGCAGCAGGACAGGGAGGCCCCAAGAGACCCAGTACTTC. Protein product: CASSRTGRPQETQYF. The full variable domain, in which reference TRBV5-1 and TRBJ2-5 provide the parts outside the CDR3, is KAGVTQTPRYLIKTRGQQVTLSCSPISGHRSVSWYQQTPGQGLQFLFEYFSETQRNKGNFPGRFSGRQFSNSRSEMNVSTLELGDSALYLCASSRTGRPQETQYFGPGTRLLVL.